This T cell receptor beta chain was recorded in a study of PD-1 blockade in classical Hodgkin lymphoma. Study-level findings and limits: In CD4+ cells, TCR diversity went up significantly by C4D1, but in CD8+ cells it did not. According to reports, newly diagnosed patients had lower baseline TCR diversity than healthy donors, and relapsed/refractory patients had lower baseline TCR diversity still.

TCRdb's copy holds only in-frame clones and misses some; the assay was immunoSEQ multiplex PCR. This sample has tens of thousands of clones, with about four fifths found just once. Time point described: cycle 4 day 1 (C4D1), after about 6 weeks of nivolumab. Relapse was seen in all patients after autologous stem cell transplantation, and brentuximab vedotin exposure was variable. Details on this clone: Its antigen is as yet unknown.

Germline V lookup: CDR1 MGHRA, CDR2 YSYEKL. The CDR3 is 13 residues long. Trimming took 0 bases from V and 12 from J, leaving 15 bases between them. The source was peripheral blood mononuclear cells (PBMCs), collected before the fourth cycle of nivolumab. This TCR derives from a human donor with classical Hodgkin lymphoma. J is TRBJ2-7 and V is TRBV4-1; D may correspond to TRBD1 or TRBD2 (5 bases each). The CDR3 DNA reads as TGCGCCAGCAGCCAAGATATGGGGGTGGTGGTGTACTTC. This codes for CASSQDMGVVVYF.